The TCR beta chain under discussion was sequenced for a study of shared clonotypes between healthy human individuals. Deep was the level used in running the assay. Clones were read by immunoSEQ multiplex PCR, and TCRdb kept only the in-frame ones, dropping some. This sample has 1,100,000 or so clones, with approximately 80% found just once. Regarding this clone: What it recognizes is unknown.

Study conclusions and caveats: Sorted-subset sequencing, rarefaction showed, was incomplete despite large depth. With a handful of donors compared, about 5% of naive CD4 clonotypes were shared.

CDR1 is SGDLS and CDR2 is YYNGEE in the germline V gene. V was trimmed by 4 bases and J by 3 bases, leaving 21 bases between them. The CDR3 spans 17 residues. The chain uses TRBV9 and TRBJ2-3; D uncertain. The TCR was taken from a man aged 18-30 years in good health. Some clones in this sample may be carry-over from other donors' samples. Sequencing was performed on memory CD4+ T cells from PBMCs. The subset was: CD45RA-negative fraction. CDR3 coding DNA: TGTGCCAGCAGCCCACGGTTGGTCCCCGGGTCGACAGATACGCAGTATTTT. Translation: CASSPRLVPGSTDTQYF.